This T cell receptor beta chain was documented in a study of cytomegalovirus exposure and HLA in healthy donors. Study overall: Of all 400 or so donors who were genotyped, roughly 83% belonged to the Caucasian-associated ancestry cluster.

The PCR used 60 Vbeta and 13 Jbeta primers. This table comes from immunoSEQ multiplex PCR, and its TCRdb copy is limited to in-frame clones, with some not included. The sample features some 150,000 clones, with 0.7% to 0.8% in its top ten. Donors had nominal health at sampling but likely had unrecorded immune exposures. Regarding this clone: Its matching antigen is unknown.

Points from the study as a whole: In a later analysis, an Asian-associated ancestry cluster reportedly showed fewer N-insertions than the approximately 700-donor mean. The presence/absence work took it that sequencing depth was about the same across donors.

The CDR3 runs 13 residues. With 3 bases removed from V and 7 bases from J, the gap between germline ends came to 13 bases. The germline CDR1 and CDR2 sequences are ENHRY and SYGVKD. The sample was PBMCs. This sequence was found in a young woman in good health and CMV-seropositive. The chain combines TRBV10-3 with TRBJ2-7; D uncertain. CDR3 nucleotide sequence: TGTGCCATCAGTGAAAACTCATCTTCGGAGCAGTACTTC. Protein: CAISENSSSEQYF.